A selection of T cell receptor beta chains follows, all from one sample in a study of blood T cell repertoires in COVID-19. Only in-frame clones appear in the TCRdb table, and some are missing; sequencing was by immunoSEQ multiplex PCR. This sample carries 130,000 or so clones, about 90% of them seen once, and the ten largest clones take 1.5%. The sample consisted of peripheral blood. These TCRs come from a woman aged 55 to 70 with acute or convalescent COVID-19. Each CDR3 is given with its conserved first and last residue. Only part of the rows carry a size: once, few, many, or a class if the clone is expanded.

>TRBV6-1|TRBJ2-7|once
CASSEEVGVGTGSYEQYF
>TRBV24-1|TRBJ2-7|once
CATSSGRGESSYEQYF
>TRBV5-1|TRBJ1-2|NA
CASSPGQGAHIHGYTF
>TRBV24-1|TRBJ2-3|NA
CATSDLSGVSTDTQYF
>TRBV6-2/TRBV6-3|TRBJ1-1|NA
CASSGDRGRITEAFF
>TRBV3-1/TRBV3-2|TRBJ2-1|NA
CASSQGTSGGWNEQFF
>TRBV27|TRBJ1-5|NA
CASSLSPGTRGNQPQHF
>TRBV14|TRBJ1-4|NA
CASSRQTGPFEKLFF
>TRBV7-8|TRBJ1-5|NA
CASSRDRGIQPQHF
>TRBV5-1|TRBJ1-4|NA
CASSLDQGAGNEKLFF
>TRBV11-1|TRBJ2-5|NA
CASSQGQGTETQYF
>TRBV2|TRBJ2-2|NA
CASSDTNTGELFF
>TRBV15|TRBJ1-4|NA
CATSRPDEKLFF
>TRBV19|TRBJ1-2|NA
CASSNQGADYGYTF
>TRBV5-4|TRBJ2-7|NA
CASSLDSGIYEQYF
>TRBV6-6|TRBJ1-2|NA
CASSYEGIGYTF
>TRBV5-1|TRBJ2-7|once
CASSLAEVNEQYF
>TRBV10-3|TRBJ2-1|few
CAISESPGLAGAYNEQFF
>TRBV6-1|TRBJ1-6|once
CASSFQGAPNSPLHF
>TRBV14|TRBJ1-2|NA
CASSQGRGNYGYTF
>TRBV24-1|TRBJ1-2|NA
CATSSTPGQGNYGYTF
>TRBV18|TRBJ2-7|once
CASSPPWGTASYEQYF
>TRBV19|TRBJ2-1|NA
CASSKLAGGREQFF
>TRBV19|TRBJ2-1|NA
CASSTSRDLRWNEQFF
>TRBV6-2/TRBV6-3|TRBJ1-5|NA
CASSLQAANQPQHF
>TRBV4-3|TRBJ2-3|NA
CASSQEASGGNTDTQYF
>TRBV5-1|TRBJ2-7|NA
CASRPSRQGGYEQYF
>TRBV6-6|TRBJ1-5|NA
CATSSGGAGQPQHF
>TRBV6-6|TRBJ1-1|NA
CASSPRQGTMHTEAFF
>TRBV18|TRBJ2-5|NA
CATLGTLQETQYF
>TRBV7-2|TRBJ2-7|NA
CASSLEAGPSYEQYF
>TRBV7-2|TRBJ2-3|NA
CASSLEKASGTNTDTQYF
>TRBV19|TRBJ2-2|NA
CASSIYSSNTGELFF
>TRBV18|TRBJ1-5|NA
CASSPLGRGGNQPQHF
>TRBV6-5|TRBJ1-3|NA
CASLKGGASGNTIYF